One and the same sample provided the 21 T cell receptor beta chains below, sequenced in a study of blood T cell repertoires in COVID-19. Profiling relied on immunoSEQ multiplex PCR, and the TCRdb table lists in-frame clones only, not all of them. The table has roughly 140,000 clones, 80% to 90% seen once. Sequencing was carried out using peripheral blood. The receptors were gathered from a man aged 55-75 years with active or convalescent COVID-19.

This chain joins TRBV10-3 and TRBJ2-7; D gene unclear. Germline CDR1 reads ENHRY; CDR2 reads SYGVKD. Trimming pared 9 bases from V and 3 bases from J, leaving 3 bases between. The CDR3 length is 9 residues. The DNA for the CDR3 is TGTGCCATTCTCTACGAGCAGTACTTC. Encoded protein: CAILYEQYF.

The chain couples TRBV19 to TRBJ1-3; D call uncertain. Germline V CDR1 and CDR2: LNHDA, SQIVND (reference sequence). The ends were cut back, 10 bases at V and 4 bases at J, with 14 bases in the middle. The CDR3 is 13 residues long. In nucleotides, the CDR3 is TGTGCCACCCTCCTGGGCCCCGGAAACACCATATATTTT. Protein product: CATLLGPGNTIYF.

The chain employs TRBV10-2 and TRBJ2-1; possibly TRBD1 for D (6 bases). Trimming pared 3 bases from V and 4 bases from J, leaving 13 bases between. Germline V gives CDR1 WSHSY, CDR2 SAAADI. The CDR3 has 15 amino acids. The CDR3 sequence: CASSDRRGGYNEQFF. As DNA, the CDR3 is TGCGCCAGCAGTGATCGTAGAGGGGGATACAATGAGCAGTTCTTC.

The V call is TRBV6-2 or TRBV6-3, the J call TRBJ2-2; the match to TRBD1 covers 10 bases. Trimming removed 6 bases from V and 3 bases from J; junction bases left unmatched: 7. The length of the CDR3 is 16 residues. CDR1 and CDR2 (germline): MNHEY, SVGEGT. CDR3 sequence: CASSSRDRGDTGELFF. The CDR3 nucleotides read TGTGCCAGCAGCTCCCGGGACAGGGGTGACACCGGGGAGCTGTTTTTT.

V gene TRBV7-2 combines with J gene TRBJ1-1; D not resolved. Germline V gene lookup returns CDR1 SGHTA and CDR2 FQGNSA. V was cut by 4 bases and J by 1 base, with 10 bases left in between. This CDR3 has 14 amino acids. The CDR3 region is CASSSLPRNTEAFF. CDR3 in DNA: TGTGCCAGCAGCTCCCTGCCGCGGAACACTGAAGCTTTCTTT.

This clone has just one count. The V and J genes are TRBV2 and TRBJ1-2; D is ambiguous. Looked up from germline, CDR1 is SNHLY and CDR2 is FYNNEI. Trimming removed 4 bases at V and 6 bases at J, with 12 bases between. The CDR3 sequence is 13 residues long. CDR3 loop: CASSGGEKDGYTF. The CDR3 DNA reads as TGTGCCAGCAGTGGTGGAGAAAAGGATGGCTACACCTTC.

The chain links TRBV28 to TRBJ1-1; 7 nucleotides agree with TRBD1. V lost 3 bases, J lost 7 bases, and 8 bases stayed unmatched. Germline values: CDR1 MDHEN, CDR2 SYDVKM. The CDR3 totals 14 residues. CDR3 sequence reads: CASSFLRGHSEAFF. The CDR3 DNA sequence: TGTGCCAGCAGTTTCCTGAGGGGGCATAGTGAAGCTTTCTTT.

This chain connects TRBV4-1 to TRBJ2-7, with 12 bases that match TRBD2. CDR3 size: 17 residues. Trimming removed 1 base from V and 6 bases from J; junction bases left unmatched: 10. Germline assignment: CDR1 MGHRA and CDR2 YSYEKL. The CDR3 coding sequence is TGCGCCAGCAGCCAAGCCAGGACTAGCGGGGCTCCTAGCGAGCAGTACTTC. Its translation: CASSQARTSGAPSEQYF.

The CDR3 DNA reads as TGTGCCAGCAGCTCAGGGGGTAACTATGGCTACACCTTC. Translation: CASSSGGNYGYTF. This rearrangement joins TRBV12-3 or TRBV12-4 to TRBJ1-2; 7 positions match TRBD1. The trim removed 6 bases at V and 1 base at J, leaving 2 bases unmatched. CDR3 length equals 13 residues.

The chain joins TRBV6-5 to TRBJ1-4; possibly TRBD1 for D (6 bases). Trimming stripped 3 bases from V and 15 bases from J, with 14 bases between. Germline assignment: CDR1 MNHEY and CDR2 SVGAGI. CDR3 length equals 12 residues. Here the CDR3 DNA reads TGTGCCAGCAGTTATCCCGGACAGACTTTGTTTTTT. Its translation: CASSYPGQTLFF.

This sequence joins TRBV28 and TRBJ1-5; TRBD1 agrees at 8 bases. With 6 bases clipped from V and 0 bases from J, the junction kept 4 bases outside the gene matches. The length of the CDR3 is 15 residues. Germline lookup yields CDR1 MDHEN and CDR2 SYDVKM. DNA of the CDR3: TGTGCCAGCAGCCCGACAGGGGTTAGCAATCAGCCCCAGCATTTT. It specifies CASSPTGVSNQPQHF.

The V gene is TRBV7-8, the J gene TRBJ2-5, with a weak D call TRBD1 (6 bases). This CDR3 has 16 residues. V lost 1 base, J lost 5 bases, and 17 bases lay in between. Per the germline V gene, CDR1 is SGHVS and CDR2 is FQNEAQ. The CDR3 reads CASSLVRGPRGETQYF. CDR3 DNA sequence: TGTGCCAGCAGCTTAGTGCGCGGCCCGAGGGGGGAGACCCAGTACTTC. The variable domain in full, completed from reference TRBV7-8 and TRBJ2-5, reads GAGVSQSPRYKVAKRGQDVALRCDPISGHVSLFWYQQALGQGPEFLTYFQNEAQLDKSGLPSDRFFAERPEGSVSTLKIQRTQQEDSAVYLCASSLVRGPRGETQYFGPGTRLLVL.

The chain joins TRBV7-9 to TRBJ2-7; 8 positions agree with TRBD1. The germline V gene has CDR1 SEHNR and CDR2 FQNEAQ (reference sequence). Trimming at V came to 5 bases and at J to 5 bases, leaving 8 bases not matched to a gene. This CDR3 is 14 amino acids long. CDR3 in amino acids: CASSQMTGVDEQYF. In DNA, the CDR3 is TGTGCCAGCAGCCAGATGACAGGGGTGGACGAGCAGTACTTC.

V and J are TRBV13 and TRBJ1-1, with D possibly being TRBD1 (5 bases). Germline V gene sequence: CDR1 PRHDT, CDR2 FYEKMQ (reference sequence). CDR3 length: 15 amino acids. Trimming shortened V by 5 bases and J by 4 bases, and 17 bases separated the two germline ends. DNA of the CDR3: TGTGCCAGCAGCCCTCGGGGCGGGGTGGCCACTGAAGCTTTCTTT. Translated, it gives CASSPRGGVATEAFF.

The table lists this clone with a few counts. The gene calls are TRBV19 and TRBJ1-2, with 7 bases lining up with TRBD1. V dropped 3 bases and J dropped 0; count of bases not matched to a gene: 10. This CDR3 is built from 17 residues. In germline, CDR1 is LNHDA, CDR2 SQIVND (reference sequence). CDR3 region: CASSIYPGQVTNYGYTF. As DNA, the CDR3 is TGTGCCAGTAGTATCTATCCAGGACAGGTGACTAACTATGGCTACACCTTC.

V and J are TRBV9 and TRBJ2-3, with TRBD2 matching 12 bases. Looked up from germline, CDR1 is SGDLS and CDR2 is YYNGEE. CDR3 length equals 19 residues. V lost 2 bases and J lost 6; bases outside the gene matches: 16. CDR3 bases: TGTGCCAGCAGCGTCGGACCGGGACTAGCGGGCTCCCCCCCCGATACGCAGTATTTT. Its translation: CASSVGPGLAGSPPDTQYF.

The V gene is TRBV4-1, the J gene TRBJ1-2; 10 nucleotides align to TRBD1. Trimming at V came to 3 bases and at J to 1 base, leaving 11 bases not matched to a gene. Germline loops: CDR1 MGHRA, CDR2 YSYEKL. This CDR3 region has 18 residues. The CDR3 sequence: CASSQLVTGGVGNYGYTF. Here the CDR3 DNA reads TGCGCCAGCAGCCAGTTAGTGACAGGGGGCGTCGGTAACTATGGCTACACCTTC.

In this sample, this clone turned up a few times. The V gene is TRBV11-2, the J gene TRBJ1-2; 7 nucleotides match TRBD1. Losses at the gene ends were 4 bases for V and 7 bases for J; bases not matched to a gene: 9. The CDR3 runs 14 residues. Germline CDR1 reads SGHAT; CDR2 reads FQNNGV. CDR3 sequence: CASSSLRGGFGYTF. The CDR3 DNA sequence: TGTGCCAGCAGCTCCCTGAGAGGGGGCTTTGGCTACACCTTC.

This clone was seen a handful of times. The CDR3 DNA reads as TGTGCCAGCAGTGAATACAGGGTGGGTCAGCCCCAGCATTTT. Protein sequence: CASSEYRVGQPQHF. The gene calls are TRBV2 and TRBJ1-5; tentatively, D is TRBD1 (6 bases). Trimming took off 2 bases at V and 6 bases at J, with 11 bases between the two ends. Germline assignment: CDR1 SNHLY and CDR2 FYNNEI. CDR3 length equals 14 residues. Combining the CDR3 with reference TRBV2 and TRBJ1-5 gives the whole variable domain EPEVTQTPSHQVTQMGQEVILRCVPISNHLYFYWYRQILGQKVEFLVSFYNNEISEKSEIFDDQFSVERPDGSNFTLKIRSTKLEDSAMYFCASSEYRVGQPQHFGDGTRLSIL.

This chain links TRBV6-1 with TRBJ2-6; D gene uncertain. The CDR3 extends over 14 amino acids. CDR1 is MNHNS, CDR2 SASEGT, per germline. Trimming removed 2 bases from V and 0 bases from J, with 2 bases in between. The CDR3 here is CASSELSGANVLTF. The CDR3, as DNA: TGTGCCAGCAGTGAACTCTCTGGGGCCAACGTCCTGACTTTC.

This sequence joins TRBV11-2 and TRBJ2-7; TRBD1 might be the D (6 bases). The V gene lost 5 bases and the J gene lost 2 bases, with 13 bases spanning the gap. Per germline, CDR1 SGHAT and CDR2 FQNNGV. The CDR3 sequence is 14 residues long. The CDR3 loop reads CASSRSTGTYEQYV. The CDR3 region has the DNA TGTGCCAGCAGCCGTTCAACAGGGACCTACGAGCAGTACGTC.